This record concerns one T cell receptor beta chain sequence. With 7 bases clipped from V and 1 base from J, the junction kept 6 bases outside the gene matches. From germline, CDR1 is SQVTM and CDR2 ANQGSEA. The CDR3 totals 13 residues. These data come from a study of tumor-infiltrating lymphocytes in localized non-small cell lung cancer. About the research overall: Tumor tissue and non-adjacent uninvolved lung came from each patient.

Clones were sequenced by immunoSEQ multiplex PCR, and TCRdb holds only the in-frame ones, with some missing. The sample consists of 13,000 or so clones, roughly 67% of them appearing once. The sequencing sample was made of lung tumor tissue. This clonotype originated in a human donor with non-small cell lung cancer. The chain joins TRBV29-1 to TRBJ1-1, with TRBD1 identical over 7 bases. The CDR3 nucleotides are TGCAGCGACCAACGACAGGGGAACACTGAAGCTTTCTTT. Protein product: CSDQRQGNTEAFF.